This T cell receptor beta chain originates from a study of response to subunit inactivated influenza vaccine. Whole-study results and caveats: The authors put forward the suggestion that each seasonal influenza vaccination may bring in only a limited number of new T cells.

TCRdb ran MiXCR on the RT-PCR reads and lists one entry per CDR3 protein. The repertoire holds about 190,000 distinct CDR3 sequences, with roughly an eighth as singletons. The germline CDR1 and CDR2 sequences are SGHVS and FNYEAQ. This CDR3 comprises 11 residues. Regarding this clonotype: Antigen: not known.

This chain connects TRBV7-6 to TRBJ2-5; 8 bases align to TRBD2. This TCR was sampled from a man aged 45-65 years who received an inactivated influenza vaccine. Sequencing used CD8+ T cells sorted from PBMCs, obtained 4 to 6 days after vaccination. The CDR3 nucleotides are TGTTACGAGCGGGAGAATAAGACCCAGTACTTC. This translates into CYERENKTQYF.